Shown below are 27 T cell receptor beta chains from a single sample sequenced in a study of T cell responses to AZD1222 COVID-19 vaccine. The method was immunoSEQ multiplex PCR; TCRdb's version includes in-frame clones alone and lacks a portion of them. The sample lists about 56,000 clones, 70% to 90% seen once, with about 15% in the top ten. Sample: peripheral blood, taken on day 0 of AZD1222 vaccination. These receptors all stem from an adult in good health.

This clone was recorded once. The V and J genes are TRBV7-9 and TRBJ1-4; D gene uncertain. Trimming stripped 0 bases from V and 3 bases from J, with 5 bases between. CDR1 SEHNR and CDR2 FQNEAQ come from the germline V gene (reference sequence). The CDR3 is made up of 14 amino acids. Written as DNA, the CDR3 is TGTGCCAGCAGCTTAGCTACAGCTAATGAAAAACTGTTTTTT. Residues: CASSLATANEKLFF.

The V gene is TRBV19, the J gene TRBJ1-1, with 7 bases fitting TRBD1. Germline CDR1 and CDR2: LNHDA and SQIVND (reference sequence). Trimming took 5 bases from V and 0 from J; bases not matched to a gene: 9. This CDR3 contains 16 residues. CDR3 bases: TGTGCCAGTAGTCGAAGAACAGGGGACATGAACACTGAAGCTTTCTTT. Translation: CASSRRTGDMNTEAFF.

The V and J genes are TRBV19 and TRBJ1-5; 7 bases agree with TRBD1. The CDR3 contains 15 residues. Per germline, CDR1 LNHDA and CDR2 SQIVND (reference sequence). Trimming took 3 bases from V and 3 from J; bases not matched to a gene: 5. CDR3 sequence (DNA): TGTGCCAGTAGTATTGAAAGGGGGCTCAATCAGCCCCAGCATTTT. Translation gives CASSIERGLNQPQHF.

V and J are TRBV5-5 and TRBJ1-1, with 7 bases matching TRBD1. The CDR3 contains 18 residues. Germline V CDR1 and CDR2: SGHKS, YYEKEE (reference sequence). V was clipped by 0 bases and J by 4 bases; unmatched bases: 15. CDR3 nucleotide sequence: TGTGCCAGCAGCTTGGACTTGAGGTCTGAGGCAGGGGGCACTGAAGCTTTCTTT. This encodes CASSLDLRSEAGGTEAFF.

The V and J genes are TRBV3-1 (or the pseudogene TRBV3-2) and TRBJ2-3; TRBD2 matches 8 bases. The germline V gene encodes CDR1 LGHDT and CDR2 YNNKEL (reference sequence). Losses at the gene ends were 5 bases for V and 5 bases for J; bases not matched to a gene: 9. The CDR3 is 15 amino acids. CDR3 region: CASSSLSGEGDTQYF. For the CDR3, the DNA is TGTGCCAGCAGCTCACTTAGCGGGGAGGGAGATACGCAGTATTTT.

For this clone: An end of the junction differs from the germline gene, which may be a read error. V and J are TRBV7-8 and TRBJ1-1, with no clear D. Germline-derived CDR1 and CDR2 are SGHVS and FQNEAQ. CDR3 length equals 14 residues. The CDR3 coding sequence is TGTGCCAGCAGCCGCCAAGACCGATCATCCCGCTTAATCTTT. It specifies CASSRQDRSSRLIF.

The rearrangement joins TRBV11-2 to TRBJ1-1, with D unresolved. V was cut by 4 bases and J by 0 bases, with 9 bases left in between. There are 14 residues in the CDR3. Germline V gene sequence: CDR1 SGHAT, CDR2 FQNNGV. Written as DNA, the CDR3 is TGTGCCAGCAGCTGGCCACAGTTGAACACTGAAGCTTTCTTT. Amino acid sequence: CASSWPQLNTEAFF.

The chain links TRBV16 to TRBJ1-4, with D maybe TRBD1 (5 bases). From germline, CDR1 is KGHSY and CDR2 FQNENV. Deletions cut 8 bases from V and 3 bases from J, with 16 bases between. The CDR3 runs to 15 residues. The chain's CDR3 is CASSAVRGPNEKLFF. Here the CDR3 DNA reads TGTGCCAGCTCCGCCGTCCGGGGCCCTAATGAAAAACTGTTTTTT.

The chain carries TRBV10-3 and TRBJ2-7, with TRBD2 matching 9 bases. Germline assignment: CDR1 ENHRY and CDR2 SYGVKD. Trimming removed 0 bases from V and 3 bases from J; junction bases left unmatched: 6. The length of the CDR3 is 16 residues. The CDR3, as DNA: TGTGCCATCAGTGAGTCAGCTAGCGGGGCCCTCTACGAGCAGTACTTC. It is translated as CAISESASGALYEQYF.

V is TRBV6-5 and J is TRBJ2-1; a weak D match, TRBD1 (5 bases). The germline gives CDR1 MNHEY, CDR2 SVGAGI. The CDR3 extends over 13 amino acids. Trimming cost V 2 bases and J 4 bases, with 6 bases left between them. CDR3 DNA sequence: TGTGCCAGCAGTTACGACAGATACAATGAGCAGTTCTTC. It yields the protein CASSYDRYNEQFF.

The CDR3 is CASRGALFSGNTIYF. The CDR3 DNA is TGTGCCAGCAGGGGGGCTCTGTTCTCTGGAAACACCATATATTTT. The chain employs TRBV2 and TRBJ1-3; weak D call: TRBD1 (6 bases). This CDR3 comprises 15 residues. Trimming left V 6 bases short and J 0 bases short, with 12 bases between. Looked up from germline, CDR1 is SNHLY and CDR2 is FYNNEI.

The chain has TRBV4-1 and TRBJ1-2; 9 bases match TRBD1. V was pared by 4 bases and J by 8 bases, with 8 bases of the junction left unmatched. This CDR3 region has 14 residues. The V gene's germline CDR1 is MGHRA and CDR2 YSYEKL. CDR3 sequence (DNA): TGCGCCAGCAGCCCCCGACAGGGGGATCGGGGCTACACCTTC. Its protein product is CASSPRQGDRGYTF.

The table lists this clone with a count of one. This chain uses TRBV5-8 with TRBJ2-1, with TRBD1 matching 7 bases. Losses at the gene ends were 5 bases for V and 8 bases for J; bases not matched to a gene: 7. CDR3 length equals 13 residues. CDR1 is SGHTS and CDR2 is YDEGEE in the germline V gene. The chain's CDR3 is CASSLQGSDEQFF. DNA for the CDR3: TGTGCCAGCAGTTTACAGGGGTCCGATGAGCAGTTCTTC.

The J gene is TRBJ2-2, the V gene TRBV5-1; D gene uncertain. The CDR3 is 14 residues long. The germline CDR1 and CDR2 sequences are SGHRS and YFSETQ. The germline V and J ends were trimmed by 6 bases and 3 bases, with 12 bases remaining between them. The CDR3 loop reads CASILAADTGELFF. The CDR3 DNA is TGCGCCAGCATCCTGGCGGCTGACACCGGGGAGCTGTTTTTT.

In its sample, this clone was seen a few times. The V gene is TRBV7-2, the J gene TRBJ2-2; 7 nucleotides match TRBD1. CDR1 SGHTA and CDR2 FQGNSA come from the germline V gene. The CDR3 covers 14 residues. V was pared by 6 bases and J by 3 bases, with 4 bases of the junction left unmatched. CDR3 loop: CASRDRSYTGELFF. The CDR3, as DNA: TGTGCCAGCAGGGACAGGTCTTACACCGGGGAGCTGTTTTTT.

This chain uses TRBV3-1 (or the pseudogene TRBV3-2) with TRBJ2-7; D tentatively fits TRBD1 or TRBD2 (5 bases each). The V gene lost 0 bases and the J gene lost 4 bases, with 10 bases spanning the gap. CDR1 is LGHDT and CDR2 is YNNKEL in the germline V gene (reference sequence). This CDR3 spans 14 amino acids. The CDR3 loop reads CASSQEGTVYEQYF. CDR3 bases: TGTGCCAGCAGCCAAGAGGGGACGGTGTACGAGCAGTACTTC.

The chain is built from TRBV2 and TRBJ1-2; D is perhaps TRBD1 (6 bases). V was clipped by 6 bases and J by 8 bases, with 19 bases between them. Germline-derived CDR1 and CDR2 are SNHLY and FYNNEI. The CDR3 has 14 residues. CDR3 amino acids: CASRDMGQGKGYTF. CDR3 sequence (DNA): TGTGCCAGCAGGGATATGGGGCAGGGGAAAGGCTACACCTTC.

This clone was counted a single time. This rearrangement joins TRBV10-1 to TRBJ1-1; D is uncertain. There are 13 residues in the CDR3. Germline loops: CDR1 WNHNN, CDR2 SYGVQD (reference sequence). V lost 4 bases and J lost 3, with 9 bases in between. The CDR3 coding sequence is TGCGCCAGCAGTGTAAAATTGGACACTGAAGCTTTCTTT. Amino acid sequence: CASSVKLDTEAFF.

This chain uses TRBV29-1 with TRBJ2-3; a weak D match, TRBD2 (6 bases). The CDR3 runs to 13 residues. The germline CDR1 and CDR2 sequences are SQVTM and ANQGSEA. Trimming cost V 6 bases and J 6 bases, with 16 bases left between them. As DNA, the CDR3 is TGCAGCGTCGGAATAGGGAGCGGGGATACGCAGTATTTT. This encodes CSVGIGSGDTQYF.

The DNA for the CDR3 is TGTGCCAGTAAAGACAGGGATGGCACCTACGAGCAGTACTTC. Residues: CASKDRDGTYEQYF. The chain links TRBV19 to TRBJ2-7, with 7 nucleotides matching TRBD1. Germline CDR1 reads LNHDA; CDR2 reads SQIVND (reference sequence). The V gene end was trimmed by 7 bases and the J gene end by 2 bases; junction bases not matched to a gene: 8. This CDR3 is 14 amino acids long. Full variable domain (outside the CDR3, taken from reference TRBV19 and TRBJ2-7): DGGITQSPKYLFRKEGQNVTLSCEQNLNHDAMYWYRQDPGQGLRLIYYSQIVNDFQKGDIAEGYSVSREKKESFPLTVTSAQKNPTAFYLCASKDRDGTYEQYFGPGTRLTVT.

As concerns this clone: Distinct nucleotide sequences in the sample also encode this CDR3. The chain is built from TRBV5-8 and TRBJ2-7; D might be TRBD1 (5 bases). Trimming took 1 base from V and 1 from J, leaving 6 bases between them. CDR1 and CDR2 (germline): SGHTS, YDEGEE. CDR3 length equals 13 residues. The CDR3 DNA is TGTGCCAGCAGCTTGCAGGGATCCTACGAGCAGTACTTC. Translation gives CASSLQGSYEQYF.

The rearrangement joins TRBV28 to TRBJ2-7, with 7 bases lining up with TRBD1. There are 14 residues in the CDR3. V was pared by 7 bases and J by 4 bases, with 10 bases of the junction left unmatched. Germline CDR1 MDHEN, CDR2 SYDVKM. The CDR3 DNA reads TGTGCCAGCAAACCAACAGGGGTTGGTTACGAGCAGTACTTC. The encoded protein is CASKPTGVGYEQYF. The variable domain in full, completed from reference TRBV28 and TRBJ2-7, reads DVKVTQSSRYLVKRTGEKVFLECVQDMDHENMFWYRQDPGLGLRLIYFSYDVKMKEKGDIPEGYSVSREKKERFSLILESASTNQTSMYLCASKPTGVGYEQYFGPGTRLTVT.

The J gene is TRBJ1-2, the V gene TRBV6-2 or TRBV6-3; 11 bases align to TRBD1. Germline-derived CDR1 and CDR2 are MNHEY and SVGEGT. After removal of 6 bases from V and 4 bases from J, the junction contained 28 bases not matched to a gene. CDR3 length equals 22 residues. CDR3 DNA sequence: TGTGCCAGCAGCCTACGGGTAATTCCGGGACAGGGGGATGCACCCTCTAGCTATGGCTACACCTTC. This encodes CASSLRVIPGQGDAPSSYGYTF.

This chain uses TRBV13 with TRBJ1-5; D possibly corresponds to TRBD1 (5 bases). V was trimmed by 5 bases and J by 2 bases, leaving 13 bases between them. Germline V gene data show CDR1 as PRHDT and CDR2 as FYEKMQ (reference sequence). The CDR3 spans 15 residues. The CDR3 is CASSVRALGNQPQHF. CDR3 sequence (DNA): TGTGCCAGCAGCGTCAGGGCCCTCGGCAATCAGCCCCAGCATTTT.

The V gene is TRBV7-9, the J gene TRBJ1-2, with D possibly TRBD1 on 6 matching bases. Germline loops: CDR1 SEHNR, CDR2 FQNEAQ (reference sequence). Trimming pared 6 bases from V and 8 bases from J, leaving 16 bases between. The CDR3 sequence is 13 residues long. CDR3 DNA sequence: TGTGCCAGCAGGAATACAGGGAGGGCGGGCTACACCTTC. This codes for CASRNTGRAGYTF.

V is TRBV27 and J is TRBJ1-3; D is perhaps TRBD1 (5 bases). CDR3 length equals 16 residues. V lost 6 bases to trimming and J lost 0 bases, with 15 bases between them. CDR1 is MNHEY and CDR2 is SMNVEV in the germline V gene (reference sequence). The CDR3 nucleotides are TGTGCCAGCAGCCCCACCCAGGGCAGCTCTGGAAACACCATATATTTT. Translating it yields CASSPTQGSSGNTIYF.

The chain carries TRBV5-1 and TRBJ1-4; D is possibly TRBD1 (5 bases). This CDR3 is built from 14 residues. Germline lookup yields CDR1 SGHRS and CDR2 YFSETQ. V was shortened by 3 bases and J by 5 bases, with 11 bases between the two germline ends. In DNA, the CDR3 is TGCGCCAGCAGCTGGGAGGGGCGAAATGAAAAACTGTTTTTT. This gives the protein CASSWEGRNEKLFF.